This T cell receptor (beta chain) emerged from a study of blood T cell repertoires in COVID-19. The overall study: Samples representing acute and convalescent COVID-19 were sourced from the United States, Italy and Spain. From T cells, B-cell-depleted T cells, or PBMCs came the material, which was cDNA or gDNA.

Methods used by the authors: Reference gene primer amplification in the assay estimated nucleated cell counts. Data came from immunoSEQ multiplex PCR; TCRdb stores just in-frame clones and leaves some out. That table supplies the V and J calls and clone size; D and trimming were determined from the DNA. This sample has about 87,000 clones; around three quarters occur once, and the top ten carry about 4.2%. The sequence was collected from a woman aged 45 to 65 with acute or convalescent COVID-19. Sequenced sample: peripheral blood.

The CDR3 loop is CAISERGGGPKSYNEQFF. As DNA, the CDR3 is TGTGCCATCAGTGAACGGGGTGGAGGGCCGAAGTCCTACAATGAGCAGTTCTTC. This sequence joins TRBV10-3 and TRBJ2-1; tentatively, D is TRBD2 (6 bases). There are 18 residues in the CDR3. Trimming left V 3 bases short and J 1 base short, with 19 bases between. Looked up from germline, CDR1 is ENHRY and CDR2 is SYGVKD.